Shown below are 25 T cell receptor beta chains from a single sample sequenced in a study of a mutant IDH1 vaccine in newly diagnosed glioma. Their specific antigens are unknown. Documented time point: week 47, end of study. Each dose delivered 300 ug of mutant IDH1 20-mer peptide subcutaneously with imiquimod. Some clones are missing from TCRdb's copy, which holds only in-frame ones; the method was immunoSEQ multiplex PCR. Seen here are around 50,000 clones, 70% to 85% observed once, and the top ten hold 4.3%. The sequences come from PBMCs, collected from a glioma patient whose treatment included an IDH1 peptide vaccine. Source of these receptors: a woman in her 30s with glioma. Some clones in this sample may be carry-over from other donors' samples.

The rearrangement joins TRBV19 to TRBJ1-1, with D tentatively TRBD1 (5 bases). With 6 bases removed from V and 4 bases from J, the gap between germline ends came to 18 bases. The germline CDR1 and CDR2 sequences are LNHDA and SQIVND (reference sequence). The CDR3 runs 15 residues. The CDR3 DNA follows: TGTGCCAGTAGCTCACACGGACATTTGGCCACTGAAGCTTTCTTT. Translating gives CASSSHGHLATEAFF.

This chain uses TRBV10-2 with TRBJ2-1; D is possibly TRBD1 or TRBD2 (7 bases each). The CDR3 totals 16 residues. V lost 6 bases, J lost 3 bases, and 18 bases lay in between. Germline V gene sequence: CDR1 WSHSY, CDR2 SAAADI. The CDR3 here is CASSGRGGGDYNEQFF. The CDR3 DNA reads as TGCGCCAGCAGCGGAAGGGGAGGGGGCGACTACAATGAGCAGTTCTTC.

On this clone: It is unclear where the CDR3 begins or ends on the DNA, so no DNA is shown, and the CDR3 is as TCRdb lists it. The rearrangement links TRBV7-9 to TRBJ2-5; TRBD2, the table's D call, was not compared with the DNA. The germline gives CDR1 SEHNR, CDR2 FQNEAQ (reference sequence). 19 amino acids form the CDR3, both terminal residues included. CDR3 sequence reads: CASSRGTTRDPVLRASQYF.

The chain carries TRBV9 and TRBJ2-7, with no clear D. Germline loops: CDR1 SGDLS, CDR2 YYNGEE. V was cut by 4 bases and J by 0 bases, with 17 bases left in between. The CDR3 covers 16 residues. DNA of the CDR3: TGTGCCAGCAGCCCCAGTGGGCGTCCCAGCTCCTACGAGCAGTACTTC. This translates into CASSPSGRPSSYEQYF.

V gene TRBV14 combines with J gene TRBJ2-5; 11 nucleotides line up with TRBD2. Germline CDR1 is SGHDN and CDR2 is FVKESK. J lost 5 bases, V lost 7 bases, and 12 bases had no gene match. The CDR3 sequence is 16 residues long. The CDR3 is CASTPTSGSPRETQYF. The CDR3 coding sequence is TGTGCCAGCACCCCCACTAGCGGGAGTCCTCGGGAGACCCAGTACTTC.

V and J are TRBV5-1 and TRBJ2-1, with 10 bases lining up with TRBD2. The CDR3 is 15 amino acids. The V and J ends lost 0 bases and 10 bases, in that order; junction bases with no gene match: 7. Germline V gene data show CDR1 as SGHRS and CDR2 as YFSETQ. In DNA, the CDR3 is TGCGCCAGCAGCTTGGATGCTAGCGGGAGAGGAGAGCAGTTCTTC. Its protein product is CASSLDASGRGEQFF.

This chain connects TRBV2 to TRBJ2-5; the match to TRBD2 covers 7 bases. The V gene end was trimmed by 0 bases and the J gene end by 2 bases; junction bases not matched to a gene: 9. The CDR3 is 17 amino acids. Germline CDR1 and CDR2: SNHLY and FYNNEI. In DNA, the CDR3 is TGTGCCAGCAGTGAAGCGGGGGTGTGGGGAGGGCAAGAGACCCAGTACTTC. Its protein is CASSEAGVWGGQETQYF.

This chain joins TRBV13 and TRBJ2-7; D remains unclear. Per germline, CDR1 PRHDT and CDR2 FYEKMQ (reference sequence). The CDR3 has 15 residues. Between the trimmed V and J ends, which lost 5 bases and 4 bases, there was a span of 18 bases. The CDR3 region is CASSTAMDRHYEQYF. The CDR3 DNA reads TGTGCCAGCAGCACCGCCATGGATCGACATTACGAGCAGTACTTC. Full variable domain (missing parts from reference TRBV13 and TRBJ2-7): AAGVIQSPRHLIKEKRETATLKCYPIPRHDTVYWYQQGPGQDPQFLISFYEKMQSDKGSIPDRFSAQQFSDYHSELNMSSLELGDSALYFCASSTAMDRHYEQYFGPGTRLTVT.

The chain carries TRBV27 and TRBJ2-3, with 13 bases identical to TRBD2. The V and J ends lost 0 bases and 5 bases, in that order; junction bases with no gene match: 2. Germline assignment: CDR1 MNHEY and CDR2 SMNVEV (reference sequence). The CDR3 contains 16 residues. The CDR3 region has the DNA TGTGCCAGCAGTTTATCGTGGACTAGCGGGAGAGATACGCAGTATTTT. The encoded protein is CASSLSWTSGRDTQYF.

The chain is built from TRBV9 and TRBJ1-1; D gene unclear. Germline values: CDR1 SGDLS, CDR2 YYNGEE. V was trimmed by 3 bases and J by 2 bases, leaving 8 bases between them. The CDR3 totals 13 residues. CDR3 bases: TGTGCCAGCAGCGCGGGAGCAAACACTGAAGCTTTCTTT. Its protein is CASSAGANTEAFF.

In this sample, this clone turned up once. The gene calls are TRBV19 and TRBJ1-5; D is possibly TRBD1 (5 bases). V was pared by 10 bases and J by 5 bases, with 24 bases between. CDR1 is LNHDA and CDR2 is SQIVND in the germline V gene (reference sequence). This CDR3 spans 16 amino acids. The CDR3, as DNA: TGTGCCACTGCATCGGGGCGCGAGGGGTGGGATCAGCCCCAGCATTTT. Translation: CATASGREGWDQPQHF.

The V and J genes are TRBV18 and TRBJ1-5; the D gene is possibly TRBD1 (6 bases). With 3 bases removed from V and 5 bases from J, the gap between germline ends came to 17 bases. The length of the CDR3 is 16 residues. CDR1 KGHSH and CDR2 LQKENI come from the germline V gene. The CDR3 DNA is TGTGCCAGCTCACCGGGATTACAGGGTACCGATCAGCCCCAGCATTTT. Translation: CASSPGLQGTDQPQHF.

The chain has TRBV4-1 and TRBJ1-1; D unclear. Germline V gene sequence: CDR1 MGHRA, CDR2 YSYEKL. V dropped 4 bases and J dropped 3 bases, with 15 bases sitting between them. This CDR3 has 15 residues. In DNA form, the CDR3 reads TGCGCCAGCAGCCTCTGGGAGGGTAAGGACACTGAAGCTTTCTTT. Translated, it gives CASSLWEGKDTEAFF.

The J gene is TRBJ1-1, the V gene TRBV19; 7 nucleotides match TRBD1. This CDR3 spans 14 amino acids. J gave up 0 bases and V 7 bases, and 5 bases lay outside the gene matches. The germline V gene has CDR1 LNHDA and CDR2 SQIVND (reference sequence). CDR3 DNA sequence: TGTGCCAGTAAACCGACAGGGATGAACACTGAAGCTTTCTTT. Translation gives CASKPTGMNTEAFF.

The V gene is TRBV5-6, the J gene TRBJ1-5; the D gene is possibly TRBD1 (6 bases). The germline V gene has CDR1 SGHDT and CDR2 YYEEEE. The V and J ends lost 1 base and 5 bases respectively, with 10 bases between them. CDR3 length equals 14 residues. In DNA form, the CDR3 reads TGTGCCAGCAGCTTGTACGGGGGGCATCAGCCCCAGCATTTT. Translating it yields CASSLYGGHQPQHF.

The rearrangement joins TRBV9 to TRBJ2-7, with unresolved D. The CDR3 consists of 17 residues. Germline assignment: CDR1 SGDLS and CDR2 YYNGEE. V was trimmed by 0 bases and J by 1 base, leaving 17 bases between them. For the CDR3, the DNA is TGTGCCAGCAGCGTAGGGCCCCGACATCCACCATCCTACGAGCAGTACTTC. Its translation: CASSVGPRHPPSYEQYF.

Only one count was recorded for this clone. J is TRBJ2-7 and V is TRBV4-1, with 8 nucleotides matching TRBD1. Germline CDR1 MGHRA, CDR2 YSYEKL. With V trimmed by 4 bases and J by 5 bases, 4 bases remained unmatched. CDR3 size: 13 residues. CDR3 protein: CASSPRGQHEQYF. CDR3 sequence (DNA): TGCGCCAGCAGCCCCAGGGGGCAACACGAGCAGTACTTC.

This chain links TRBV5-6 with TRBJ1-2; D unresolved. The CDR3 has 11 residues. The germline V gene encodes CDR1 SGHDT and CDR2 YYEEEE. Between the trimmed V and J ends, which lost 5 bases and 6 bases, there was a span of 8 bases. The CDR3 protein is CASSLRDGYTF. The CDR3 coding sequence is TGTGCCAGCAGTCTCCGAGATGGCTACACCTTC.

This clone was counted a single time. V and J are TRBV15 and TRBJ1-4; no reliable D call. V shed 5 bases and J shed 8 bases, with 15 bases lying between them. CDR3 length: 14 amino acids. Germline CDR1 and CDR2: LNHNV and YYDKDF (reference sequence). The CDR3 DNA follows: TGTGCCACCAGCTTGGCGGCAGGCCGAGAAAAACTGTTTTTT. It codes for CATSLAAGREKLFF. Based on the CDR3 plus reference TRBV15 and TRBJ1-4, the full variable domain is DAMVIQNPRYQVTQFGKPVTLSCSQTLNHNVMYWYQQKSSQAPKLLFHYYDKDFNNEADTPDNFQSRRPNTSFCFLDIRSPGLGDTAMYLCATSLAAGREKLFFGSGTQLSVL.

The V and J genes are TRBV7-2 and TRBJ2-1; the match to TRBD2 covers 14 bases. With V trimmed by 3 bases and J by 9 bases, 10 bases remained unmatched. Germline V gene lookup returns CDR1 SGHTA and CDR2 FQGNSA. The CDR3 length is 17 residues. CDR3 in DNA: TGTGCCAGCAGCTTGTCGACTAGCGGGAGGGCCGGTGGTGAGCAGTTCTTC. As protein: CASSLSTSGRAGGEQFF.

The rearrangement links TRBV9 to TRBJ2-5; TRBD1 matches 10 bases. V lost 3 bases to trimming and J lost 0 bases; unmatched junction nucleotides: 8. Per germline, CDR1 SGDLS and CDR2 YYNGEE. CDR3 length equals 17 residues. The DNA for the CDR3 is TGTGCCAGCAGCGACAACCGGGACAGGGGCGACCAAGAGACCCAGTACTTC. The encoded protein is CASSDNRDRGDQETQYF.

The chain recombines TRBV5-1 with TRBJ1-1; D unclear. V lost 2 bases, J lost 1 base, and 6 bases lay in between. Germline V gene data show CDR1 as SGHRS and CDR2 as YFSETQ. This CDR3 is built from 13 residues. This CDR3 reads CASSFNENTEAFF. For the CDR3, the DNA is TGCGCCAGCAGCTTCAATGAGAACACTGAAGCTTTCTTT.

V gene TRBV6-5 combines with J gene TRBJ2-5; either TRBD1 or TRBD2 may fit D (5 bases each). Germline loops: CDR1 MNHEY, CDR2 SVGAGI. The CDR3 has 13 residues. Trimming cost V 6 bases and J 4 bases, with 12 bases left between them. CDR3 in amino acids: CASRRDPGETQYF. For the CDR3, the DNA is TGTGCCAGCAGAAGGGACCCCGGAGAGACCCAGTACTTC.

The V and J genes are TRBV7-3 and TRBJ1-2, with D tentatively TRBD1 (5 bases). The CDR3 runs 13 residues. Germline V gene data show CDR1 as SGHTA and CDR2 as FQGTGA. Trimming pared 7 bases from V and 4 bases from J, leaving 13 bases between. The CDR3 sequence is CASTFGARYGYTF. The CDR3 DNA follows: TGTGCCAGCACCTTTGGGGCCCGCTATGGCTACACCTTC.

The chain recombines TRBV27 with TRBJ2-2; no firm D call. CDR1 and CDR2 from the germline V gene are MNHEY and SMNVEV (reference sequence). The CDR3 covers 13 residues. V was shortened by 5 bases and J by 0 bases, with 4 bases between the two germline ends. In DNA, the CDR3 is TGTGCCAGCAGTGCCACGAACACCGGGGAGCTGTTTTTT. Protein product: CASSATNTGELFF.